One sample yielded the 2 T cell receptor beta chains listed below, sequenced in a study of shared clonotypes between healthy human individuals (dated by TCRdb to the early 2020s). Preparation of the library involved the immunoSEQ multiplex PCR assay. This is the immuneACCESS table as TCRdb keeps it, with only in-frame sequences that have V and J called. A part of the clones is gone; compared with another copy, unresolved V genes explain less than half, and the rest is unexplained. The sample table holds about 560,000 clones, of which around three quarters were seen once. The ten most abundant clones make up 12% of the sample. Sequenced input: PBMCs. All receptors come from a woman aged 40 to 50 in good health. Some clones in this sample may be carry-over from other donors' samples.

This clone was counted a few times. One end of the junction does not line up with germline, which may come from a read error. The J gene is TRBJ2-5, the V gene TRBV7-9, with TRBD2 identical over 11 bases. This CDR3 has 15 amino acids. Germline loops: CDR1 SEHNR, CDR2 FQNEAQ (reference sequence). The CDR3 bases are TGTGCCAGCAGCGTAGCGGGAGGGGACGGGGAGACCCAGTACTTC. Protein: CASSVAGGDGETQYF.

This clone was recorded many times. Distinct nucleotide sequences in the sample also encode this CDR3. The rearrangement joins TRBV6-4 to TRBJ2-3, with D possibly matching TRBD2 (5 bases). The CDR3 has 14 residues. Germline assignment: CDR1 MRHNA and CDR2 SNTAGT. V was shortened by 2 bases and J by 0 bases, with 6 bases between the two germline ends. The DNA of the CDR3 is TGTGCCAGCAGTGACGGCGGGAGCACAGATACGCAGTATTTT. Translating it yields CASSDGGSTDTQYF.